Listed below are T cell receptor beta chains from one sample, sequenced in a study of cytomegalovirus exposure and HLA in healthy donors. TCRdb's table, derived via immunoSEQ multiplex PCR, lists solely in-frame clones and lacks some. The sample yields more than 100,000 clones, 85% to 90% seen once. The sequencing input was PBMCs. Receptors originate from a young man in good health and CMV-seronegative. The CDR3 runs from the conserved cysteine through the conserved F or W. The order of the fields is V gene, D gene, clone size, J gene, CDR3 protein, CDR3 DNA. A D gene is named only where the DNA matches it firmly. Clone size is stated in some rows and not others, as once, few, many or a class when expanded.

TRBV12-5	.	few	TRBJ1-2	CASGLVDSHPSGYTF	TGTGCTAGTGGTTTGGTGGACAGCCACCCCTCTGGCTACACCTTC
TRBV9	.	.	TRBJ2-5	CASSASDSPETQYF	TGTGCCAGCAGCGCCTCAGATTCCCCAGAGACCCAGTACTTC
TRBV5-1	TRBD2	.	TRBJ2-1	CASSSTSTSGSYNEQFF	TGCGCCAGCAGCTCGACGTCGACTAGCGGGAGCTACAATGAGCAGTTCTTC
TRBV15	TRBD1	once	TRBJ2-3	CATSRGDSFLDTQYF	TGTGCCACCAGCAGAGGGGACAGCTTCCTAGATACGCAGTATTTT
TRBV7-2	TRBD2	.	TRBJ2-7	CASSFGGGEQYF	TGTGCCAGCAGCTTTGGGGGGGGAGAGCAGTACTTC
TRBV7-2	.	once	TRBJ2-1	CASSLDGNAGSNEQFF	TGTGCCAGCAGCTTAGATGGGAACGCCGGGAGCAATGAGCAGTTCTTC
TRBV7-9	.	.	TRBJ1-1	CASSSISGTEAFF	TGTGCCAGCAGCTCTATTTCCGGGACAGAAGCTTTCTTT
TRBV29-1	TRBD2	.	TRBJ2-5	CSVVPSGSPETQYF	TGCAGCGTTGTGCCTAGCGGGAGTCCAGAGACCCAGTACTTC
TRBV5-6	.	once	TRBJ2-1	CASSLEDIYNEQFF	TGTGCCAGCAGCTTGGAGGACATTTACAATGAGCAGTTCTTC
TRBV5-6	.	few	TRBJ1-2	CASSLVGTRLRGPDYGYTF	TGTGCCAGCAGCTTGGTAGGGACTAGGTTACGTGGTCCGGACTATGGCTACACCTTC
TRBV9	.	.	TRBJ1-4	CASSVASGKPDFNEKLFF	TGTGCCAGCAGCGTAGCCTCGGGGAAGCCCGACTTTAATGAAAAACTGTTTTTT
TRBV4-1	TRBD2	.	TRBJ2-3	CASSQLAGTSTDTQYF	TGCGCCAGCAGCCAGCTAGCGGGAACATCCACAGATACGCAGTATTTT
TRBV5-6	.	.	TRBJ1-1	CASSLNTEAFF	TGTGCCAGCAGCCTTAACACTGAAGCTTTCTTT
TRBV5-1	TRBD1	.	TRBJ2-2	CASSQGTGKTGELFF	TGCGCCAGCAGCCAAGGGACAGGGAAGACCGGGGAGCTGTTTTTT
TRBV7-9	TRBD1	.	TRBJ2-7	CASSPWTGDYEQYF	TGTGCCAGCAGCCCGTGGACAGGGGACTACGAGCAGTACTTC
TRBV5-1	.	.	TRBJ1-6	CASSPDPAGNSPLHF	TGCGCCAGCAGCCCGGACCCCGCGGGGAATTCACCCCTCCACTTT
TRBV29-1	.	.	TRBJ1-3	CSVEEETDTSGNTIYF	TGCAGCGTTGAAGAGGAGACAGATACCTCTGGAAACACCATATATTTT
TRBV4-3	TRBD1	.	TRBJ1-5	CASSQGQGNQPQHF	TGCGCCAGCAGCCAGGGACAGGGCAATCAGCCCCAGCATTTT
TRBV7-9	TRBD1	once	TRBJ1-2	CASSLIGTGGNYGYTF	TGTGCCAGCAGCTTAATCGGGACAGGTGGGAACTATGGCTACACCTTC
TRBV2	TRBD1	.	TRBJ1-2	CASLAPFSGTGEEGYTF	TGTGCCAGCTTAGCCCCCTTTTCCGGGACAGGGGAGGAAGGCTACACCTTC
TRBV11-3	.	few	TRBJ2-7	CASSLAGLVSYEQYF	TGTGCCAGCAGCTTAGCGGGATTAGTCTCCTACGAGCAGTACTTC
TRBV18	.	.	TRBJ1-2	CASSPGGSYGYTF	TGTGCCAGCTCACCAGGGGGCAGCTATGGCTACACCTTC
TRBV28	TRBD1	.	TRBJ2-6	CASTSDRVVSGANVLTF	TGTGCCAGCACCTCTGACAGGGTGGTATCTGGGGCCAACGTCCTGACTTTC
TRBV4-1	TRBD1	.	TRBJ1-1	CASSLPRQGNTEAFF	TGCGCCAGCAGCCTACCAAGACAGGGAAACACTGAAGCTTTCTTT
TRBV7-9	TRBD1	.	TRBJ1-6	CASSLEGQGAWNSPLHF	TGTGCCAGCAGCTTAGAAGGGCAGGGGGCCTGGAATTCACCCCTCCACTTT
TRBV2	TRBD1	.	TRBJ2-7	CASSSSGGRSSYEQYF	TGTGCCAGCAGTAGCTCAGGGGGAAGGAGCTCCTACGAGCAGTACTTC
TRBV7-2	.	.	TRBJ1-4	CASSLNRVRELFF	TGTGCCAGCAGCTTAAACAGGGTCCGGGAACTGTTTTTT
TRBV29-1	.	.	TRBJ1-1	CSVEEPRGNTEAFF	TGCAGCGTTGAAGAACCCAGGGGGAACACTGAAGCTTTCTTT
TRBV4-3	TRBD1	.	TRBJ1-4	CASSQGGQGALGKLFF	TGCGCCAGCAGCCAAGGGGGACAGGGGGCTTTGGGAAAACTGTTTTTT
TRBV18	TRBD1	.	TRBJ1-6	CASSQTGGSNSPLHF	TGTGCCAGCTCACAAACAGGGGGATCTAATTCACCCCTCCACTTT
TRBV4-1	TRBD2	.	TRBJ2-5	CASSQGGLAGEETQYF	TGCGCCAGCAGCCAAGGAGGACTAGCGGGGGAGGAGACCCAGTACTTC
TRBV28	.	.	TRBJ1-1	CASTGGSKNTEAFF	TGTGCCAGCACGGGGGGGTCTAAGAACACTGAAGCTTTCTTT
TRBV6-5	.	few	TRBJ2-7	CASSTDYEQYF	TGTGCCAGCAGTACAGACTACGAGCAGTACTTC
TRBV2	.	few	TRBJ2-1	CASSVFEQFF	TGTGCCAGCAGTGTATTTGAGCAGTTCTTC
TRBV5-6	.	.	TRBJ2-3	CASSLSRRGSTDTQYF	TGTGCCAGCAGCTTGTCTAGGAGAGGTAGCACAGATACGCAGTATTTT
TRBV5-1	.	.	TRBJ2-7	CASSLRGASSYEQYF	TGCGCCAGCAGCCTACGGGGGGCGTCGTCCTACGAGCAGTACTTC
TRBV9	TRBD1	.	TRBJ1-1	CASSTRQGPGMNTEAFF	TGTGCCAGCAGCACCCGACAGGGCCCAGGAATGAACACTGAAGCTTTCTTT
TRBV27	TRBD1	.	TRBJ2-7	CASSAQGAQSPYEQYF	TGTGCCAGCAGTGCCCAGGGGGCGCAATCCCCCTACGAGCAGTACTTC
TRBV7-9	.	.	TRBJ1-4	CASSLSTRSMELFF	TGTGCCAGCAGCTTGTCGACGAGGTCGATGGAACTGTTTTTT
TRBV18	TRBD2	.	TRBJ2-2	CASSPGLAFGELFF	TGTGCCAGCTCACCGGGACTAGCATTCGGGGAGCTGTTTTTT
TRBV18	TRBD2	.	TRBJ2-1	CASSPSGSDNEQFF	TGTGCCAGCTCACCTAGCGGGAGTGACAATGAGCAGTTCTTC
TRBV27	.	.	TRBJ2-7	CASSLRNTGSYEQYF	TGTGCCAGCAGTTTACGGAACACAGGTTCCTACGAGCAGTACTTC
TRBV7-2	TRBD2	.	TRBJ2-1	CASSLHGSGRVNEQFF	TGTGCCAGCAGCTTACACGGAAGCGGGAGGGTAAATGAGCAGTTCTTC
TRBV5-6	TRBD2	.	TRBJ2-3	CASLRLAGLSTDTQYF	TGTGCCAGCCTAAGACTAGCGGGATTAAGCACAGATACGCAGTATTTT
TRBV7-2	TRBD2	.	TRBJ2-3	CASSWPTSGRIPDTQYF	TGTGCCAGCAGCTGGCCCACTAGCGGGAGGATACCAGATACGCAGTATTTT
TRBV11-2	.	medium-sized	TRBJ2-7	CASSRTGQSIFYEQYF	TGTGCCAGCAGCCGAACAGGGCAATCCATTTTCTACGAGCAGTACTTC
TRBV27	TRBD1	once	TRBJ2-6	CASSLRTGSGANVLTF	TGTGCCAGCAGTTTAAGGACAGGCTCTGGGGCCAACGTCCTGACTTTC
TRBV4-1	TRBD1	.	TRBJ1-1	CASSQVRGTGSEAFF	TGCGCCAGCAGCCAAGTGAGAGGGACAGGGTCTGAAGCTTTCTTT
TRBV7-9	.	.	TRBJ2-1	CASSPLTVKKRDEQFF	TGTGCCAGCAGCCCCCTCACTGTAAAAAAGCGGGATGAGCAGTTCTTC
TRBV7-9	TRBD1	.	TRBJ2-2	CASRSTGGPGELFF	TGTGCCAGCAGATCCACAGGGGGCCCCGGGGAGCTGTTTTTT
TRBV7-9	.	.	TRBJ2-7	CASSPQGGGGRSYEQYF	TGTGCCAGCAGCCCGCAGGGGGGTGGCGGGAGGTCCTACGAGCAGTACTTC